The rows below give T cell receptor beta chains drawn from one sample of a study of cytotoxic CD8 clonotypes in ibrutinib-treated CLL. Profiled with immunoSEQ multiplex PCR; TCRdb holds only in-frame clones, not every one. Of around 310,000 clones in the sample, around four fifths were seen once. Sample: PBMCs, taken before ibrutinib treatment. These receptors all come from a human donor with chronic lymphocytic leukemia. Both conserved end residues are part of each CDR3. Each record gives: CDR3 protein, CDR3 DNA, J gene, D gene, V gene, clone size. D genes are given only for firm matches. Clone sizes are given selectively: once, few, many, or a class where the clone is expanded.

CDR3 protein: CASSSGTNTGELFF; CDR3 DNA: TGTGCCAGCAGTAGCGGGACTAACACCGGGGAGCTGTTTTTT; J gene: TRBJ2-2; D gene: TRBD2; V gene: TRBV2; clone size: few
CDR3 protein: CASSVAPSGVAETQYF; CDR3 DNA: TGTGCCAGCAGCGTAGCTCCTAGCGGGGTGGCGGAGACCCAGTACTTC; J gene: TRBJ2-5; D gene: TRBD2; V gene: TRBV9; clone size: .
CDR3 protein: CASSLGPLVNTGELFF; CDR3 DNA: TGCGCCAGCAGCTTGGGGCCCTTAGTGAACACCGGGGAGCTGTTTTTT; J gene: TRBJ2-2; D gene: .; V gene: TRBV5-1; clone size: .
CDR3 protein: CATSRDHSSGANVLTF; CDR3 DNA: TGTGCCACCAGCAGAGATCATTCTTCTGGGGCCAACGTCCTGACTTTC; J gene: TRBJ2-6; D gene: .; V gene: TRBV15; clone size: .
CDR3 protein: CASSPPGGYEQYF; CDR3 DNA: TGTGCCAGCAGCCCTCCGGGAGGCTACGAGCAGTACTTC; J gene: TRBJ2-7; D gene: TRBD2; V gene: TRBV28; clone size: .
CDR3 protein: CASSPGGRTAGVEETQYF; CDR3 DNA: TGTGCCAGCAGCCCCGGGGGTAGAACAGCGGGGGTGGAAGAGACCCAGTACTTC; J gene: TRBJ2-5; D gene: TRBD2; V gene: TRBV11-1; clone size: .
CDR3 protein: CASSLFQVSYEQYF; CDR3 DNA: TGTGCCAGCAGCTTGTTTCAAGTGTCCTACGAGCAGTACTTC; J gene: TRBJ2-7; D gene: .; V gene: TRBV5-4; clone size: .
CDR3 protein: CASRRGSGRSTDTQYF; CDR3 DNA: TGTGCCAGCAGGAGAGGTAGCGGGAGGAGCACAGATACGCAGTATTTT; J gene: TRBJ2-3; D gene: TRBD2; V gene: TRBV27; clone size: once
CDR3 protein: CASWTGGKAETQYF; CDR3 DNA: TGTGCCAGTTGGACAGGGGGGAAGGCGGAGACCCAGTACTTC; J gene: TRBJ2-5; D gene: TRBD1; V gene: TRBV5-4; clone size: once
CDR3 protein: CASSLEYNQPQHF; CDR3 DNA: TGTGCCAGCAGCTTAGAGTATAATCAGCCCCAGCATTTT; J gene: TRBJ1-5; D gene: .; V gene: TRBV7-2; clone size: few
CDR3 protein: CASSFPGLASRSSYNEQFF; CDR3 DNA: TGTGCCAGCAGCTTTCCGGGACTAGCGAGTAGAAGCTCCTACAATGAGCAGTTCTTC; J gene: TRBJ2-1; D gene: TRBD2; V gene: TRBV11-2; clone size: .
CDR3 protein: CASSPTSGTGELFF; CDR3 DNA: TGTGCCAGCAGCCCGACTAGCGGCACCGGGGAGCTGTTTTTT; J gene: TRBJ2-2; D gene: TRBD2; V gene: TRBV6-1; clone size: few
CDR3 protein: CASGTGQPNEKLFF; CDR3 DNA: TGTGCCAGCGGAACGGGACAGCCTAATGAAAAACTGTTTTTT; J gene: TRBJ1-4; D gene: TRBD1; V gene: TRBV5-5; clone size: .
CDR3 protein: CASSLGGRAEETQYF; CDR3 DNA: TGTGCCAGCAGCTTAGGCGGGAGGGCCGAAGAGACCCAGTACTTC; J gene: TRBJ2-5; D gene: TRBD2; V gene: TRBV7-2; clone size: .
CDR3 protein: CASSQTGKGDYGYTF; CDR3 DNA: TGTGCCAGTAGCCAGACAGGGAAAGGAGACTATGGCTACACCTTC; J gene: TRBJ1-2; D gene: TRBD1; V gene: TRBV19; clone size: .
CDR3 protein: CASSVVLAGAYYEQYF; CDR3 DNA: TGTGCCAGCAGTGTGGTATTAGCGGGAGCATACTACGAGCAGTACTTC; J gene: TRBJ2-7; D gene: TRBD2; V gene: TRBV2; clone size: .
CDR3 protein: CASSLVGLNTGELFF; CDR3 DNA: TGTGCCAGCAGCTTAGTCGGCTTGAACACCGGGGAGCTGTTTTTT; J gene: TRBJ2-2; D gene: .; V gene: TRBV7-2; clone size: .
CDR3 protein: CAIRETGSSPLHF; CDR3 DNA: TGTGCCATCAGGGAGACAGGCTCTTCACCCCTCCACTTT; J gene: TRBJ1-6; D gene: .; V gene: TRBV10-3; clone size: .
CDR3 protein: CASSQDSGQFRETQYF; CDR3 DNA: TGCGCCAGCAGCCAAGATTCCGGACAGTTCAGGGAGACCCAGTACTTC; J gene: TRBJ2-5; D gene: .; V gene: TRBV4-3; clone size: .
CDR3 protein: CASSLAGAGANVLTF; CDR3 DNA: TGTGCCAGCAGCTTAGCAGGGGCTGGGGCCAACGTCCTGACTTTC; J gene: TRBJ2-6; D gene: .; V gene: TRBV11-2; clone size: .
CDR3 protein: CAWRQSYEQYF; CDR3 DNA: TGTGCCTGGAGACAGTCCTACGAGCAGTACTTC; J gene: TRBJ2-7; D gene: .; V gene: TRBV30; clone size: .
CDR3 protein: CAWSTSWDTEAFF; CDR3 DNA: TGTGCCTGGAGTACATCCTGGGACACTGAAGCTTTCTTT; J gene: TRBJ1-1; D gene: .; V gene: TRBV30; clone size: .
CDR3 protein: CASSLSSGVPRETQYF; CDR3 DNA: TGTGCCAGCAGTTTATCATCCGGAGTTCCCCGGGAGACCCAGTACTTC; J gene: TRBJ2-5; D gene: .; V gene: TRBV28; clone size: .
CDR3 protein: CASSQSRNTEAFF; CDR3 DNA: TGCGCCAGCAGCCAAAGCAGGAACACTGAAGCTTTCTTT; J gene: TRBJ1-1; D gene: .; V gene: TRBV4-3; clone size: .
CDR3 protein: CASSLAAGDLTEQYF; CDR3 DNA: TGTGCCAGCAGCCTTGCGGCGGGAGATCTGACCGAGCAGTACTTC; J gene: TRBJ2-7; D gene: TRBD2; V gene: TRBV7-6; clone size: .
CDR3 protein: CASRRTGIHNQPQHF; CDR3 DNA: TGTGCCAGCAGACGCACAGGGATTCACAATCAGCCCCAGCATTTT; J gene: TRBJ1-5; D gene: .; V gene: TRBV28; clone size: .
CDR3 protein: CASGTNAYNEQFF; CDR3 DNA: TGCGCCAGCGGCACCAACGCCTACAATGAGCAGTTCTTC; J gene: TRBJ2-1; D gene: .; V gene: TRBV5-1; clone size: .
CDR3 protein: CAWSSTAAYNSPLHF; CDR3 DNA: TGTGCCTGGAGTTCAACGGCGGCGTATAATTCACCCCTCCACTTT; J gene: TRBJ1-6; D gene: .; V gene: TRBV30; clone size: .
CDR3 protein: CASSLGGLTNEKLFF; CDR3 DNA: TGTGCCAGCAGCTTAGGGGGCTTAACTAATGAAAAACTGTTTTTT; J gene: TRBJ1-4; D gene: .; V gene: TRBV7-8; clone size: .
CDR3 protein: CATSRGGAVSYNEQFF; CDR3 DNA: TGTGCCACCAGCAGAGGAGGGGCAGTATCCTACAATGAGCAGTTCTTC; J gene: TRBJ2-1; D gene: .; V gene: TRBV15; clone size: .
CDR3 protein: CASSLFAGEEETQYF; CDR3 DNA: TGCGCCAGCAGCTTGTTTGCGGGAGAGGAAGAGACCCAGTACTTC; J gene: TRBJ2-5; D gene: TRBD2; V gene: TRBV5-1; clone size: .
CDR3 protein: CASSQGYSGRMDGELFF; CDR3 DNA: TGTGCCAGCAGCCAAGGTTACAGCGGGAGGATGGACGGGGAGCTGTTTTTT; J gene: TRBJ2-2; D gene: TRBD2; V gene: TRBV4-2; clone size: .
CDR3 protein: CSVLTYRSSYNEQFF; CDR3 DNA: TGCAGCGTACTCACCTACAGGAGCTCCTACAATGAGCAGTTCTTC; J gene: TRBJ2-1; D gene: .; V gene: TRBV29-1; clone size: .
CDR3 protein: CAWSVLGTLSGNTIYF; CDR3 DNA: TGTGCCTGGAGTGTACTTGGGACACTCAGCGGAAACACCATATATTTT; J gene: TRBJ1-3; D gene: .; V gene: TRBV30; clone size: .
CDR3 protein: CASSVGPTGSISYEQYF; CDR3 DNA: TGTGCCAGCAGCGTTGGGCCTACCGGATCAATCTCCTACGAGCAGTACTTC; J gene: TRBJ2-7; D gene: .; V gene: TRBV9; clone size: once
CDR3 protein: CASSALGAYEQYF; CDR3 DNA: TGTGCCAGCAGCGCACTTGGAGCCTACGAGCAGTACTTC; J gene: TRBJ2-7; D gene: .; V gene: TRBV5-4; clone size: .
CDR3 protein: CASSDRPDWTYEQYF; CDR3 DNA: TGTGCCAGCAGCGACAGACCCGACTGGACCTACGAGCAGTACTTC; J gene: TRBJ2-7; D gene: .; V gene: TRBV9; clone size: .
CDR3 protein: CAQSPGSANTIYF; CDR3 DNA: TGTGCCCAGAGCCCAGGGTCGGCAAACACCATATATTTT; J gene: TRBJ1-3; D gene: .; V gene: TRBV30; clone size: .
CDR3 protein: CASSLENRMNTEAFF; CDR3 DNA: TGTGCCAGCAGCTTAGAGAACAGGATGAACACTGAAGCTTTCTTT; J gene: TRBJ1-1; D gene: .; V gene: TRBV11-2; clone size: .
CDR3 protein: CASSERLAFETQYF; CDR3 DNA: TGTGCCAGCAGTGAGCGGCTAGCGTTCGAGACCCAGTACTTC; J gene: TRBJ2-5; D gene: .; V gene: TRBV6-1; clone size: few
CDR3 protein: CASSKTGTGDYGYTF; CDR3 DNA: TGTGCCAGCAGTAAAACCGGGACAGGCGACTATGGCTACACCTTC; J gene: TRBJ1-2; D gene: TRBD1; V gene: TRBV28; clone size: .
CDR3 protein: CASSIARLFSNQPQHF; CDR3 DNA: TGTGCCAGTAGTATAGCTAGGCTGTTTAGCAATCAGCCCCAGCATTTT; J gene: TRBJ1-5; D gene: .; V gene: TRBV19; clone size: .
CDR3 protein: CASSWDRRETQYF; CDR3 DNA: TGTGCCAGCTCGTGGGACAGAAGGGAGACCCAGTACTTC; J gene: TRBJ2-5; D gene: TRBD1; V gene: TRBV18; clone size: .
CDR3 protein: CARAGISNTGELFF; CDR3 DNA: TGTGCCAGAGCCGGGATTTCGAACACCGGGGAGCTGTTTTTT; J gene: TRBJ2-2; D gene: .; V gene: TRBV30; clone size: once
CDR3 protein: CASSTGATGNTIYF; CDR3 DNA: TGTGCCAGTAGTACGGGTGCTACTGGAAACACCATATATTTT; J gene: TRBJ1-3; D gene: .; V gene: TRBV19; clone size: few
CDR3 protein: CASNPGSESDTQYF; CDR3 DNA: TGTGCCAGCAACCCCGGGAGTGAATCAGATACGCAGTATTTT; J gene: TRBJ2-3; D gene: .; V gene: TRBV9; clone size: .
CDR3 protein: CASTQQETQGTQYF; CDR3 DNA: TGTGCCAGCACCCAACAGGAGACCCAGGGGACCCAGTACTTC; J gene: TRBJ2-5; D gene: .; V gene: TRBV2; clone size: .
CDR3 protein: CASSLGGRLNEQFF; CDR3 DNA: TGTGCCAGCAGCTTGGGAGGGAGGTTGAATGAGCAGTTCTTC; J gene: TRBJ2-1; D gene: TRBD2; V gene: TRBV11-2; clone size: few
CDR3 protein: CASQGIYEQYF; CDR3 DNA: TGTGCCTCCCAGGGTATCTACGAGCAGTACTTC; J gene: TRBJ2-7; D gene: .; V gene: TRBV30; clone size: .
CDR3 protein: CASSSAGGQPQHF; CDR3 DNA: TGTGCCAGCAGCTCTGCGGGCGGTCAGCCCCAGCATTTT; J gene: TRBJ1-5; D gene: .; V gene: TRBV7-9; clone size: .
CDR3 protein: CASSDGASTDTQYF; CDR3 DNA: TGTGCCAGCAGTGATGGGGCTAGCACAGATACGCAGTATTTT; J gene: TRBJ2-3; D gene: .; V gene: TRBV6-1; clone size: .
CDR3 protein: CASSTAGTYNEQFF; CDR3 DNA: TGTGCCAGCAGCACAGCGGGAACCTACAATGAGCAGTTCTTC; J gene: TRBJ2-1; D gene: TRBD2; V gene: TRBV5-6; clone size: once
CDR3 protein: CASSQSTDTGELFF; CDR3 DNA: TGCGCCAGCAGTCAATCGACGGACACCGGGGAGCTGTTTTTT; J gene: TRBJ2-2; D gene: .; V gene: TRBV23-1; clone size: .
CDR3 protein: CASSPPLGESSRNTIYF; CDR3 DNA: TGTGCCAGCAGCCCACCATTGGGAGAGAGCTCCCGAAACACCATATATTTT; J gene: TRBJ1-3; D gene: .; V gene: TRBV5-4; clone size: .
CDR3 protein: CASSPRQGETEAFF; CDR3 DNA: TGTGCCAGCAGCCCTCGACAGGGAGAGACTGAAGCTTTCTTT; J gene: TRBJ1-1; D gene: TRBD1; V gene: TRBV7-3; clone size: .
CDR3 protein: CSVAIAGDTGELFF; CDR3 DNA: TGCAGCGTTGCGATAGCGGGAGACACCGGGGAGCTGTTTTTT; J gene: TRBJ2-2; D gene: TRBD2; V gene: TRBV29-1; clone size: .
CDR3 protein: CAWTPLYPRGGTEAFF; CDR3 DNA: TGTGCCTGGACCCCGTTATATCCGAGGGGGGGCACTGAAGCTTTCTTT; J gene: TRBJ1-1; D gene: .; V gene: TRBV30; clone size: .
CDR3 protein: CASSLVSLAGAHEQFF; CDR3 DNA: TGTGCCAGCAGCTTAGTTTCCCTAGCGGGAGCTCATGAGCAGTTCTTC; J gene: TRBJ2-1; D gene: TRBD2; V gene: TRBV7-6; clone size: few